This T cell receptor (beta chain) came from a study of shared clonotypes between healthy human individuals. Repertoires were generated with immunoSEQ multiplex PCR, while TCRdb's copy carries only in-frame clones and drops some. The sample has more than 1,200,000 clones; 98% are singletons. Material: naive CD4+ T cells sorted from blood. Indicated subset: CD45RA+ positively selected. The receptor's source is a man aged 25-40 years in good health.

The CDR3 is CASSPSQGTASYGYTF. The CDR3 bases are TGTGCCAGCTCACCATCACAAGGGACAGCCTCCTATGGCTACACCTTC. The chain is built from TRBV18 and TRBJ1-2, with 7 bases matching TRBD1. The CDR3 spans 16 residues. V shed 2 bases and J 4 bases; nucleotides not matched to a gene: 10. Germline V gene sequence: CDR1 KGHSH, CDR2 LQKENI.